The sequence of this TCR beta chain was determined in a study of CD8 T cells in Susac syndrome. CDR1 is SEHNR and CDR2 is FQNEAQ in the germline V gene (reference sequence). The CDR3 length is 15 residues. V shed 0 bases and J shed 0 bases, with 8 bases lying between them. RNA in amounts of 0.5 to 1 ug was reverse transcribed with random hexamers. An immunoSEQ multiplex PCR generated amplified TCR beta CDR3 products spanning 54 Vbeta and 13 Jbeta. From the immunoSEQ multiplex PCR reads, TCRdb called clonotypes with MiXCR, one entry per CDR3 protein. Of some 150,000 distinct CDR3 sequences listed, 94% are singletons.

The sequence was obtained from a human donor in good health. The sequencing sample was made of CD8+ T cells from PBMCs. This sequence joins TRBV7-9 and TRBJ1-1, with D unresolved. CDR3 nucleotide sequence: TGTGCCAGCAGCTTAGCGGTAGGCATGAACACTGAAGCTTTCTTT. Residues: CASSLAVGMNTEAFF. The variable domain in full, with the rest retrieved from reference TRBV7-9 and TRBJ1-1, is DTGVSQNPRHKITKRGQNVTFRCDPISEHNRLYWYRQTLGQGPEFLTYFQNEAQLEKSRLLSDRFSAERPKGSFSTLEIQRTEQGDSAMYLCASSLAVGMNTEAFFGQGTRLTVV.